This T cell receptor beta chain was retrieved from a study of blood T cell repertoires in COVID-19. On the study more broadly: The cDNA or gDNA used as material had been derived from T cells, B-cell-depleted T cells, or PBMCs.

The participants were between about 18 and 89 years old and came from about two dozen US areas. Cohort allocation depended upon clinical history that participants reported. What the recovered Cohort 3 donors had was two negative PCRs, clearance, or symptom resolution. Produced via immunoSEQ multiplex PCR; TCRdb's table is partial and in-frame only. Of around 400,000 clones in the sample, under 90% are singletons; the top ten hold 1.5% to 2%. The CDR3 is 14 residues long. The germline V gene encodes CDR1 LGHDT and CDR2 YNNKEL (reference sequence). Trimming at V came to 4 bases and at J to 5 bases, leaving 0 bases not matched to a gene.

V usage is TRBV3-1 (or the pseudogene TRBV3-2) and J usage is TRBJ2-2, with 11 nucleotides matching TRBD2. The receptor was isolated from a woman aged 30 to 39 who had recovered from COVID-19. Sequencing used PBMCs or T cells enriched from blood (not recorded which). The CDR3 coding sequence is TGTGCCAGCAGCCTAGCGGGAGGGACCGGGGAGCTGTTTTTT. It specifies CASSLAGGTGELFF.